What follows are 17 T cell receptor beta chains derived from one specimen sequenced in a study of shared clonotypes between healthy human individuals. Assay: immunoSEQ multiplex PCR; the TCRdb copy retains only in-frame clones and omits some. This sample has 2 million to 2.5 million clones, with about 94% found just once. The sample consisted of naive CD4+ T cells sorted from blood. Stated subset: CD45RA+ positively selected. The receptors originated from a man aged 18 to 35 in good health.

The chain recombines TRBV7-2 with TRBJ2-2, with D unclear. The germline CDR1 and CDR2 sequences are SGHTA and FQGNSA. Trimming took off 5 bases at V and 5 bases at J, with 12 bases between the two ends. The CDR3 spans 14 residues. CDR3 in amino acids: CASSPPRKTGELFF. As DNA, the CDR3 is TGTGCCAGCAGCCCGCCTAGGAAGACCGGGGAGCTGTTTTTT.

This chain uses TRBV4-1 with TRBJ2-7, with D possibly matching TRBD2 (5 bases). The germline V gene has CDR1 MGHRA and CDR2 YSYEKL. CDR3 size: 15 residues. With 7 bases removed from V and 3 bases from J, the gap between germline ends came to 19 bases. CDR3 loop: CASKTTTGSYYEQYF. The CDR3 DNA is TGCGCCAGCAAAACTACGACGGGATCTTACTACGAGCAGTACTTC.

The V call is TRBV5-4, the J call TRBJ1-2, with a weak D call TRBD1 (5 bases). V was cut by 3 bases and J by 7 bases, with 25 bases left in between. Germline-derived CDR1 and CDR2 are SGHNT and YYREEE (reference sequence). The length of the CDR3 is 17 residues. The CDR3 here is CASSSSLVGAYLGGYTF. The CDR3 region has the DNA TGTGCCAGCAGCTCCTCCTTGGTAGGGGCCTACCTAGGTGGCTACACCTTC.

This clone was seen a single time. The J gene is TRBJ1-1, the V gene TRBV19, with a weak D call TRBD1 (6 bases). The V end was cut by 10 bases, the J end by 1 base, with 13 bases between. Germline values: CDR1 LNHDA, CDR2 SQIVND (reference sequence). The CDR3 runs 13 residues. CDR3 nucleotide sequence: TGTGCCACCAGCGACAGGCCGAACACTGAAGCTTTCTTT. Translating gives CATSDRPNTEAFF.

CDR3 nucleotides: TGCGCCAGCAGCCAAGATTGGGAGACCCAGTACTTC. It specifies CASSQDWETQYF. This chain joins TRBV4-1 and TRBJ2-5; D unresolved. CDR1 and CDR2 (germline): MGHRA, YSYEKL. The CDR3 contains 12 residues. V dropped 0 bases and J dropped 5 bases, with 4 bases sitting between them.

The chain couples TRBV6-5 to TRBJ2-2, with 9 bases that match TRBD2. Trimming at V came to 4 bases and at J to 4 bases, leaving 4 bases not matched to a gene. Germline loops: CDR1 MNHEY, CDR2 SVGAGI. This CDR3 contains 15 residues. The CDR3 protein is CASSLISGGTGELFF. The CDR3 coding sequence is TGTGCCAGCAGTTTGATTAGCGGGGGCACCGGGGAGCTGTTTTTT.

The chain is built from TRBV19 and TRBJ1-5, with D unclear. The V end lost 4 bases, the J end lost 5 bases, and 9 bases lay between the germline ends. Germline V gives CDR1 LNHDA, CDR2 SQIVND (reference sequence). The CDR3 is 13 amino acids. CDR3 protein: CASSRAEYQPQHF. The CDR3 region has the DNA TGTGCCAGTAGTAGGGCAGAATATCAGCCCCAGCATTTT.

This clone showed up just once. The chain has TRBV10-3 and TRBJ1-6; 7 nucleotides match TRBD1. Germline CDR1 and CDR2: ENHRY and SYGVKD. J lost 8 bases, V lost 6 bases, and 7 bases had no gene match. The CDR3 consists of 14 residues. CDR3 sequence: CAISARGKDSPLHF. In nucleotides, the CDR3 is TGTGCCATCAGCGCCAGGGGGAAAGATTCACCCCTCCACTTT.

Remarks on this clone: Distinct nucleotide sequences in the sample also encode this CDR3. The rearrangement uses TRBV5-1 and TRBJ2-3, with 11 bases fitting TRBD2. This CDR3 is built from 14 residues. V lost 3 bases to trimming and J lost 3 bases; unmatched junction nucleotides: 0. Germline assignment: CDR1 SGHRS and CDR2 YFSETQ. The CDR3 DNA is TGCGCCAGCAGCTCTAGCGGGGGGACAGATACGCAGTATTTT. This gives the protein CASSSSGGTDTQYF. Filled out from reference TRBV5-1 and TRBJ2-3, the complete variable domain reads KAGVTQTPRYLIKTRGQQVTLSCSPISGHRSVSWYQQTPGQGLQFLFEYFSETQRNKGNFPGRFSGRQFSNSRSEMNVSTLELGDSALYLCASSSSGGTDTQYFGPGTRLTVL.

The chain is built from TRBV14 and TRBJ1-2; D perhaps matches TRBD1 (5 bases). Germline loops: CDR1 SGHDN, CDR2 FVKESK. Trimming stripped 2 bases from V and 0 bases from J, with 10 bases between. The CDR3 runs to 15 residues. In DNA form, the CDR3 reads TGTGCCAGCAGCCAAACAGGAGGCCCTAACTATGGCTACACCTTC. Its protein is CASSQTGGPNYGYTF.

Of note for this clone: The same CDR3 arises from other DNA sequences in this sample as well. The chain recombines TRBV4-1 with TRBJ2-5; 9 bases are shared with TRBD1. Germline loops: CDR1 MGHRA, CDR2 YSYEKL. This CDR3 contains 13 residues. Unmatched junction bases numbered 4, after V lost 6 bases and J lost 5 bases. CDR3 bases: TGCGCCAGCAGACGGACAGGGGAGGAGACCCAGTACTTC. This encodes CASRRTGEETQYF.

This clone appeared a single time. CDR3 in DNA: TGTGCCAGCGAGCTCTCTGGGGCCAACGTCCTGACTTTC. Its protein product is CASELSGANVLTF. The chain combines TRBV6-1 with TRBJ2-6, with D hard to call. CDR1 is MNHNS, CDR2 SASEGT, per germline. The CDR3 totals 13 residues. The V end lost 8 bases, the J end lost 0 bases, and 5 bases lay between the germline ends.

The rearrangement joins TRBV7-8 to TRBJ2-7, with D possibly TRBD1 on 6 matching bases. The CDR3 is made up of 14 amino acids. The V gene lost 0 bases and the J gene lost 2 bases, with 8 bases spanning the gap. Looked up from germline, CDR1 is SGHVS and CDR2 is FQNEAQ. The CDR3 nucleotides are TGTGCCAGCAGCTTAGCACAGGGACCCTACGAGCAGTACTTC. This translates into CASSLAQGPYEQYF.

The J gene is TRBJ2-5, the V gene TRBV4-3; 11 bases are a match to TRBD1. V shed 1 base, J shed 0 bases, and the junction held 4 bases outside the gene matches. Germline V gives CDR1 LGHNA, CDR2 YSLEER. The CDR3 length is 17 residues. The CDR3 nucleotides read TGCGCCAGCAGCCAAGGGACAGGGGGCTTGGACCAAGAGACCCAGTACTTC. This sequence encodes CASSQGTGGLDQETQYF.

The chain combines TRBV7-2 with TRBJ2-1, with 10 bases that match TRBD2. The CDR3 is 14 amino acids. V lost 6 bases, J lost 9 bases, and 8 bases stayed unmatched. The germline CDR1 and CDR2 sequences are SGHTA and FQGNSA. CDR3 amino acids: CASRERGGHREQFF. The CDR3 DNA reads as TGTGCCAGCAGAGAGCGGGGGGGCCACCGTGAGCAGTTCTTC.

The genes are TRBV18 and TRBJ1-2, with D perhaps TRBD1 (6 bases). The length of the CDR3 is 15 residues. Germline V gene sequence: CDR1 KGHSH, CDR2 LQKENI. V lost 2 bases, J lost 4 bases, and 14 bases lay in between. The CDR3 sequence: CASSPVQEQGYGYTF. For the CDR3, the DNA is TGTGCCAGCTCACCAGTACAGGAACAGGGCTATGGCTACACCTTC.

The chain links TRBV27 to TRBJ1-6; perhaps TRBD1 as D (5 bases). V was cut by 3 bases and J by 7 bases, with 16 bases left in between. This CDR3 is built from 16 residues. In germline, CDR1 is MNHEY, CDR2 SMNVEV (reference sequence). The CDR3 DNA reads TGTGCCAGCAGTTTTCAAGGGGCAGCAAGGAATTCACCCCTCCACTTT. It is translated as CASSFQGAARNSPLHF.